This T cell receptor (beta chain) was retrieved from a study of technical replicates of blood from several donors. This CDR3 is 14 amino acids long. The germline CDR1 and CDR2 sequences are LGHNA and YSLEER. Produced via immunoSEQ multiplex PCR; TCRdb's table is partial and in-frame only. Here the sample spans around 79,000 clones, about 91% being singletons. As concerns this clone: Its ends do not fully match the called genes, so a read error is possible.

The chain is built from TRBV4-3 and TRBJ2-3, with TRBD1 as a possible D gene (5 bases). The sequenced sample was T cells isolated from PBMCs. This clonotype originated in a human donor in good health. Some clones in this sample may be carry-over from other donors' samples. CDR3 protein: CASSQAWGTGTQYF. CDR3 in DNA: TGCGCCAGCAGCCAAGCTTGGGGCACAGGTACGCAGTATTTT.